These T cell receptor beta chains were read from a single sample in a study of T-cell memory formation after mild COVID-19. One entry per CDR3 protein, called by TCRdb with MiXCR from the 5' RACE reads. This sample has about 310,000 distinct CDR3 sequences, with roughly 15% found just once. The sequenced sample was PBMCs or a T cell subset sorted from them (not recorded which). The receptors were sampled from a man between 18 and 29 years old who had mild COVID-19 (a few samples of this study predate the infection). Cell type and time point are not known. CDR3s include the opening cysteine and the closing phenylalanine or tryptophan. A clone size is listed for some rows: how often the clone was seen (once, few, many), or a class if it is expanded.

V gene	clone size	J gene	CDR3 protein
TRBV7-6	NA	TRBJ1-1	CASSLVSSGGTEAFF
TRBV14	few	TRBJ2-5	CASSQGWTFGETQYF
TRBV7-9	NA	TRBJ2-5	CASSVGQGISETQYF
TRBV5-1	many	TRBJ1-4	CASSLGPSGDGEKLFF
TRBV7-9	few	TRBJ1-5	CASSVGRQPQHF
TRBV7-2	few	TRBJ2-5	CASSPQGWETQYF
TRBV7-9	few	TRBJ1-5	CASSLDDQPQHF
TRBV10-3	many	TRBJ2-2	CAINGQANTGELFF
TRBV5-1	few	TRBJ2-7	CASSLAVAGEYEQYF
TRBV12-3/TRBV12-4	many	TRBJ2-2	CASRRFRNTGELFF
TRBV12-3/TRBV12-4	few	TRBJ1-2	CASSLGSGASYDGYTF
TRBV6-2/TRBV6-3	NA	TRBJ1-5	CASRSPYRGLGQPQHF
TRBV4-1	few	TRBJ1-2	CASSPEQGTSIGYTF